The clone carrying this T cell receptor beta chain rates as medium-sized. Its antigen is unknown. A unique molecular identifier was attached to every TCR cDNA molecule. In TCRdb, the 5' RACE reads were re-called with MiXCR into one record per CDR3 protein. The profile shows about 3,500 distinct CDR3 sequences, 13% of them singletons. The data stem from a study of spatial heterogeneity in lung cancer. Study-level findings and limits: Mutation tallies in tumors tracked expanded intratumoral alpha and beta TCR counts.

Time point noted: sample taken at primary tumor resection. CDR1 is SNHLY, CDR2 FYNNEI, per germline. Trimming removed 7 bases from V and 15 bases from J, with 13 bases in between. This CDR3 comprises 10 residues. The material sequenced was lung tumor tissue, taken at surgery. The chain combines TRBV2 with TRBJ2-1; D might be TRBD2 (5 bases). The TCR comes from a female donor with early-stage non-small cell lung cancer. The CDR3 bases are TGTGCCAGCAAGGTGGAGGTACTGTTCTTC. This encodes CASKVEVLFF. Full variable domain (outside the CDR3, taken from reference TRBV2 and TRBJ2-1): EPEVTQTPSHQVTQMGQEVILRCVPISNHLYFYWYRQILGQKVEFLVSFYNNEISEKSEIFDDQFSVERPDGSNFTLKIRSTKLEDSAMYFCASKVEVLFFGPGTRLTVL.